Listed here are 24 T cell receptor beta chains from one sample, sequenced in a study of control samples from healthy donors and cancer patients. Profiled with immunoSEQ multiplex PCR; TCRdb holds only in-frame clones, not every one. The repertoire includes roughly 130,000 clones, approximately 89% of them detected once, and 8.6% sits in the top ten. Sequenced sample: blood. The receptors here all came from a man between 18 and 29 years old in good health.

This chain uses TRBV15 with TRBJ2-7, with TRBD2 identical over 8 bases. This CDR3 is built from 14 residues. With 5 bases clipped from V and 5 bases from J, the junction kept 8 bases outside the gene matches. CDR1 is LNHNV, CDR2 YYDKDF, per germline (reference sequence). The DNA of the CDR3 is TGTGCCACCAGCTTCCCGGGACTAGTAAACGAGCAGTACTTC. Encoded protein: CATSFPGLVNEQYF.

The chain joins TRBV19 to TRBJ2-2; D remains unclear. This CDR3 spans 13 amino acids. V was shortened by 7 bases and J by 0 bases, with 6 bases between the two germline ends. CDR1 and CDR2 from the germline V gene are LNHDA and SQIVND (reference sequence). CDR3 nucleotide sequence: TGTGCCAGTACCAGCGCGAACACCGGGGAGCTGTTTTTT. Translating gives CASTSANTGELFF.

This clone was observed once. The J gene is TRBJ2-5, the V gene TRBV7-8; 10 positions agree with TRBD2. V was clipped by 5 bases and J by 3 bases; unmatched bases: 9. Germline CDR1 and CDR2: SGHVS and FQNEAQ. The CDR3 has 16 amino acids. The CDR3 region has the DNA TGTGCCAGCAGCCCAGTCTCTAGCGGGGGAGAAGAGACCCAGTACTTC. Its translation: CASSPVSSGGEETQYF. Complete variable domain (other parts from reference TRBV7-8 and TRBJ2-5): GAGVSQSPRYKVAKRGQDVALRCDPISGHVSLFWYQQALGQGPEFLTYFQNEAQLDKSGLPSDRFFAERPEGSVSTLKIQRTQQEDSAVYLCASSPVSSGGEETQYFGPGTRLLVL.

This sequence joins TRBV29-1 and TRBJ2-3; the match to TRBD1 covers 9 bases. CDR1 and CDR2 (germline): SQVTM, ANQGSEA. This CDR3 spans 15 amino acids. Unmatched junction bases numbered 10, after V lost 4 bases and J lost 5 bases. CDR3 in amino acids: CSVGQGVGMGDTQYF. The CDR3 DNA is TGCAGCGTTGGACAGGGGGTAGGGATGGGAGATACGCAGTATTTT.

The chain has TRBV6-6 and TRBJ1-2; no firm D call. This CDR3 is built from 13 residues. The germline CDR1 and CDR2 sequences are MNHNY and SVGAGI (reference sequence). V lost 4 bases and J lost 0, with 6 bases in between. CDR3 bases: TGTGCCAGCAGTTTTGAAACTAACTATGGCTACACCTTC. Translated: CASSFETNYGYTF.

The CDR3 sequence is CSVQNTEAFF. For the CDR3, the DNA is TGCAGCGTTCAGAACACTGAAGCTTTCTTT. The rearrangement joins TRBV29-1 to TRBJ1-1; D call uncertain. Trimming shortened V by 5 bases and J by 1 base, and 2 bases separated the two germline ends. CDR3 length equals 10 residues. Per germline, CDR1 SQVTM and CDR2 ANQGSEA. Looking up the rest from reference TRBV29-1 and TRBJ1-1 gives the full variable domain: SAVISQKPSRDICQRGTSLTIQCQVDSQVTMMFWYRQQPGQSLTLIATANQGSEATYESGFVIDKFPISRPNLTFSTLTVSNMSPEDSSIYLCSVQNTEAFFGQGTRLTVV.

This rearrangement joins TRBV3-1 (or the pseudogene TRBV3-2) to TRBJ1-3, with D possibly matching TRBD1 (5 bases). The CDR3 covers 15 residues. Deletions cut 4 bases from V and 0 bases from J, with 10 bases between. The germline V gene encodes CDR1 LGHDT and CDR2 YNNKEL (reference sequence). The CDR3 reads CASSRDVSSGNTIYF. The CDR3 region has the DNA TGTGCCAGCAGCCGGGACGTGAGCTCTGGAAACACCATATATTTT.

The CDR3 sequence is CASSARTLPLPHTQYF. DNA of the CDR3: TGTGCCAGCAGCGCCCGGACTCTCCCGCTCCCTCATACGCAGTATTTT. The gene calls are TRBV7-6 and TRBJ2-3, with D possibly matching TRBD2 (5 bases). CDR1 and CDR2 (germline): SGHVS, FNYEAQ. CDR3 length: 16 residues. The V end lost 5 bases, the J end lost 7 bases, and 22 bases lay between the germline ends.

The chain joins TRBV12-5 to TRBJ1-1; TRBD1 agrees at 8 bases. Germline assignment: CDR1 LGHNT and CDR2 FRNRAP. The CDR3 runs 16 residues. V gave up 8 bases and J gave up 2 bases; unmatched junction bases: 13. Here the CDR3 reads CASHHWTGRKNTEAFF. CDR3 nucleotides: TGTGCTAGTCACCACTGGACAGGGAGGAAAAACACTGAAGCTTTCTTT.

This chain uses TRBV6-6 with TRBJ2-6; no definite D call. The ends were cut back, 2 bases at V and 0 bases at J, with 5 bases in the middle. The V gene's germline CDR1 is MNHNY and CDR2 SVGAGI (reference sequence). The CDR3 length is 15 residues. DNA of the CDR3: TGTGCCAGCAGTTACAGCAGCTCTGGGGCCAACGTCCTGACTTTC. Translation: CASSYSSSGANVLTF.

The rearrangement joins TRBV30 to TRBJ2-1; D remains unclear. CDR3 length: 14 residues. V shed 0 bases and J shed 0 bases, with 6 bases lying between them. CDR1 and CDR2 (germline): GTSNPN, SVGIG (reference sequence). The CDR3, as DNA: TGTGCCTGGAGTGTACAAAACTCCTACAATGAGCAGTTCTTC. It codes for CAWSVQNSYNEQFF.

This clone came up a few times. The chain recombines TRBV6-5 with TRBJ1-4; D is perhaps TRBD1 (5 bases). V gave up 4 bases and J gave up 3 bases, with 15 bases separating them. The CDR3 consists of 16 residues. Germline V gene lookup returns CDR1 MNHEY and CDR2 SVGAGI. The CDR3: CASSFKRGWPNEKLFF. In DNA form, the CDR3 reads TGTGCCAGCAGTTTTAAACGGGGGTGGCCTAATGAAAAACTGTTTTTT.

J is TRBJ1-6 and V is TRBV5-1; D is perhaps TRBD1 (6 bases). CDR3 size: 16 residues. V lost 3 bases and J 2 bases, leaving 12 bases between the germline ends. Germline CDR1 reads SGHRS; CDR2 reads YFSETQ. The CDR3 sequence: CASSSQGSAYNSPLHF. The DNA for the CDR3 is TGCGCCAGCAGCTCACAGGGTTCAGCCTATAATTCACCCCTCCACTTT.

The chain's CDR3 is CASSDWVVNTEAFF. The CDR3 DNA reads TGTGCCAGCAGTGACTGGGTGGTGAACACTGAAGCTTTCTTT. The chain uses TRBV2 and TRBJ1-1; D remains unclear. Germline assignment: CDR1 SNHLY and CDR2 FYNNEI. V lost 3 bases to trimming and J lost 0 bases, with 8 bases between them. This CDR3 has 14 amino acids.

This clone occurred a few times. The chain joins TRBV2 to TRBJ1-4, with TRBD1 identical over 10 bases. V shed 10 bases and J 3 bases; nucleotides not matched to a gene: 8. The germline V gene encodes CDR1 SNHLY and CDR2 FYNNEI. The CDR3 totals 15 residues. The CDR3 DNA follows: TGTGCCACCTCCCGGGACAGGGGAGCTAATGAAAAACTGTTTTTT. It codes for CATSRDRGANEKLFF.

The rearrangement uses TRBV13 and TRBJ1-1, with 10 bases fitting TRBD1. CDR3 length: 15 residues. CDR1 and CDR2 (germline): PRHDT, FYEKMQ (reference sequence). J gave up 5 bases and V 5 bases, and 8 bases lay outside the gene matches. The CDR3 DNA sequence: TGTGCCAGCAGCCCAAGCCGGACAGGGGGGACTGAAGCTTTCTTT. Translated: CASSPSRTGGTEAFF.

A few counts support this clone. The chain combines TRBV6-5 with TRBJ1-5; D is perhaps TRBD1 (6 bases). With 5 bases removed from V and 7 bases from J, the gap between germline ends came to 12 bases. The CDR3 covers 13 residues. Germline assignment: CDR1 MNHEY and CDR2 SVGAGI. The CDR3 DNA follows: TGTGCCAGCAGTACAGGGAGGGGACAGCCCCAGCATTTT. This codes for CASSTGRGQPQHF.

The rearrangement links TRBV7-6 to TRBJ1-1; no clear D. CDR1 is SGHVS and CDR2 is FNYEAQ in the germline V gene. Trimming cost V 1 base and J 1 base, with 10 bases left between them. The CDR3 covers 15 residues. The DNA for the CDR3 is TGTGCCAGCAGCTTAGGTGGGGAGGGGAACACTGAAGCTTTCTTT. Translated: CASSLGGEGNTEAFF.

The CDR3 reads CAWTGGNGYTF. The CDR3 region has the DNA TGTGCCTGGACCGGGGGGAATGGCTACACCTTC. V and J are TRBV30 and TRBJ1-2; TRBD1 is a possible D gene (5 bases). V shed 4 bases and J shed 6 bases, with 9 bases lying between them. CDR1 GTSNPN and CDR2 SVGIG come from the germline V gene (reference sequence). The CDR3 spans 11 residues. Using reference TRBV30 and TRBJ1-2 for the parts outside the CDR3, the full variable domain is SQTIHQWPATLVQPVGSPLSLECTVEGTSNPNLYWYRQAAGRGLQLLFYSVGIGQISSEVPQNLSASRPQDRQFILSSKKLLLSDSGFYLCAWTGGNGYTFGSGTRLTVV.

This chain uses TRBV7-9 with TRBJ2-1, with 7 bases that match TRBD1. After removal of 6 bases from V and 3 bases from J, the junction contained 2 bases not matched to a gene. The germline V gene has CDR1 SEHNR and CDR2 FQNEAQ (reference sequence). The CDR3 has 13 amino acids. The CDR3 here is CASSWTGYNEQFF. CDR3 DNA sequence: TGTGCCAGCAGTTGGACAGGCTACAATGAGCAGTTCTTC.

The J gene is TRBJ2-7, the V gene TRBV18, with D possibly TRBD2 on 6 matching bases. V was shortened by 2 bases and J by 6 bases, with 14 bases between the two germline ends. The CDR3 extends over 14 amino acids. Germline assignment: CDR1 KGHSH and CDR2 LQKENI. The CDR3: CASSPTSGRGEQYF. CDR3 coding DNA: TGTGCCAGCTCACCAACTTCAGGGCGGGGCGAGCAGTACTTC. The whole variable domain, remainder taken from reference TRBV18 and TRBJ2-7, is NAGVMQNPRHLVRRRGQEARLRCSPMKGHSHVYWYRQLPEEGLKFMVYLQKENIIDESGMPKERFSAEFPKEGPSILRIQQVVRGDSAAYFCASSPTSGRGEQYFGPGTRLTVT.

CDR3 loop: CASTRLAGGLETQYF. The DNA of the CDR3 is TGTGCCAGCACCCGACTAGCGGGGGGTTTAGAGACCCAGTACTTC. V usage is TRBV11-2 and J usage is TRBJ2-5; 13 nucleotides agree with TRBD2. J gave up 4 bases and V 7 bases, and 6 bases lay outside the gene matches. Germline V gene data show CDR1 as SGHAT and CDR2 as FQNNGV. This CDR3 is 15 amino acids long.

This clone showed up just once. The J gene is TRBJ1-6, the V gene TRBV7-6; TRBD1 aligns across 10 bases. CDR1 and CDR2 (germline): SGHVS, FNYEAQ. The V gene end was trimmed by 5 bases and the J gene end by 5 bases; junction bases not matched to a gene: 6. The CDR3 contains 16 residues. As DNA, the CDR3 is TGTGCCAGCAGCCTTCGACAGGGGGCAGATAATTCACCCCTCCACTTT. Protein sequence: CASSLRQGADNSPLHF.

This rearrangement joins TRBV4-1 to TRBJ2-5, with a weak D call TRBD1 (6 bases). The CDR3 length is 15 residues. V lost 1 base and J 3 bases, leaving 12 bases between the germline ends. Germline-derived CDR1 and CDR2 are MGHRA and YSYEKL. In nucleotides, the CDR3 is TGCGCCAGCAGCCAAGGTCCGGCAGGGGAAGAGACCCAGTACTTC. Translation gives CASSQGPAGEETQYF.